This TCR beta chain was profiled in a study of OX40 agonist ivuxolimab in advanced cancers. Study background: Ivuxolimab was delivered to patients intravenously every 2 weeks at doses spanning 0.01 to 10 mg/kg. Having had anti-PD-1, anti-PD-L1 or anti-CTLA-4 therapy before was allowed, and approximately 40% had some.

CDR3 length: 13 amino acids. With 5 bases clipped from V and 8 bases from J, the junction kept 7 bases outside the gene matches. Germline CDR1 and CDR2: MNHNY and SVGAGI (reference sequence). The assay was immunoSEQ multiplex PCR, and TCRdb's table has in-frame clones only and misses some. This table has over 50,000 clones, 92% appearing once. The clonotype was recovered from an adult with an advanced solid tumor such as melanoma, head and neck, liver or kidney cancer. This specimen consisted of CD4+ or CD8+ T cells sorted from blood, obtained in a trial of the OX40 agonist ivuxolimab. The chain combines TRBV6-6 with TRBJ1-2, with TRBD1 matching 8 bases. In nucleotides, the CDR3 is TGTGCCAGCAGTCACGGACAGGGACACGGCTACACCTTC. Translating it yields CASSHGQGHGYTF.